This record covers a single T cell receptor beta chain. The data were taken from a study of blood T cell repertoires in COVID-19. Whole-study context: COVID-19 samples, acute and convalescent, were from the United States, Italy and Spain. T cells, B-cell-depleted T cells, or PBMCs provided the cDNA or gDNA that served as material.

Authors' methods: Estimation of nucleated cell counts was performed using reference gene primer amplification. The protocol was immunoSEQ multiplex PCR, while the TCRdb copy is restricted to in-frame clones and leaves out a portion. V and J calls and clone size are those listed in that table; D and trimming were worked out from the DNA. The table lists roughly 290,000 clones, 80% to 90% of them singletons. Sequencing was carried out using PBMCs or T cells enriched from blood (not recorded which). This sequence was found in a man aged 25-45 years who had recovered from COVID-19.

The DNA of the CDR3 is TGCGCCAGCAGCCCTACGACAGGCAGGGGCAACACCATATATTTT. Translated: CASSPTTGRGNTIYF. The rearrangement links TRBV4-1 to TRBJ1-3; D may be TRBD1 (6 bases). In germline, CDR1 is MGHRA, CDR2 YSYEKL. CDR3 length: 15 residues. Trimming took 4 bases from V and 7 from J, leaving 17 bases between them.